This is a list of T cell receptor beta chains from one sample in a study of blood T cell repertoires in COVID-19. This table comes from immunoSEQ multiplex PCR, and its TCRdb copy is limited to in-frame clones, with some not included. The data contain under 80,000 clones, around 86% of them singletons. Sequencing was done on a sample of peripheral blood. The receptors shown here come from a human donor in a cohort sampled during active COVID-19. Both conserved end residues are part of each CDR3. Each record gives: J gene, clone size, V gene, D gene, CDR3 DNA, CDR3 protein. The D gene is left open where the match is weak. Clone size appears in some rows only: once, few, many, or a class for an expanded clone.

>TRBJ2-7|.|TRBV6-1|.
TGTGCCAGCAGTGAACAGGTTTACGAGCAGTACTTC
CASSEQVYEQYF
>TRBJ2-3|.|TRBV11-1|.
TGTGCCAGCAGCTTACTGGGGGCCGGAGATACGCAGTATTTT
CASSLLGAGDTQYF
>TRBJ1-1|.|TRBV30|TRBD1
TGTGCCTGGTTTCCGACAGGGCTGCTGAACACTGAAGCTTTCTTT
CAWFPTGLLNTEAFF
>TRBJ2-3|.|TRBV28|TRBD1
TGTGCCAGCAGTTTACCCCTGGGGCAGGGGGCAAGCACAGATACGCAGTATTTT
CASSLPLGQGASTDTQYF
>TRBJ1-1|.|TRBV11-2|.
TGTGCCAGCAGCTCACGGGGGGGATTGAACACTGAAGCTTTCTTT
CASSSRGGLNTEAFF
>TRBJ2-7|.|TRBV30|TRBD1
TGTGCCTGGAAAGGGACAGGAAGTACCTACGAGCAGTACTTC
CAWKGTGSTYEQYF
>TRBJ2-3|.|TRBV2|.
TGTGCCAGCAGTGAAAGTCCTAGGAGAGATACGCAGTATTTT
CASSESPRRDTQYF
>TRBJ2-5|once|TRBV27|.
TGTGCCAGCAGTTGGGGGGGCAGCCCGAGGGTTGAGACCCAGTACTTC
CASSWGGSPRVETQYF
>TRBJ2-1|.|TRBV19|TRBD1
TGTGCCAGTAGTGGTACGACAGGGAAGGTCTTTAATGAGCAGTTCTTC
CASSGTTGKVFNEQFF
>TRBJ1-5|.|TRBV18|.
TGTGCCAGCTCAACATCGGGGGGAGGGGTGGGGCCCCAGCATTTT
CASSTSGGGVGPQHF
>TRBJ2-7|.|TRBV11-2|TRBD1
TGTGCCAGCAGCTTAACGACAGGGCCCCACGAGCAGTACTTC
CASSLTTGPHEQYF
>TRBJ2-7|.|TRBV19|.
TGTGCCAGTAGCCCACAGGGGACTCGCGAGCAGTACTTC
CASSPQGTREQYF
>TRBJ1-1|.|TRBV28|.
TGTGCCAGCAGTACAGTCGACGGTGAAGCTTTCTTT
CASSTVDGEAFF
>TRBJ1-2|.|TRBV28|.
TGTGCCAGCAGTTTATCAGTCTATGGCTACACCTTC
CASSLSVYGYTF
>TRBJ1-1|.|TRBV10-3|.
TGTGCCATCAGTCCCCGAGGGTTTCCGAACACTGAAGCTTTCTTT
CAISPRGFPNTEAFF
>TRBJ2-5|.|TRBV7-9|TRBD2
TGTGCCAGCAGTTTGGGGGGACTAGCAGGGCAAGAGACCCAGTACTTC
CASSLGGLAGQETQYF
>TRBJ2-2|.|TRBV6-2/TRBV6-3|TRBD1
TGTGCCAGCAGTTCACAGGGGTCGAACACCGGGGAGCTGTTTTTT
CASSSQGSNTGELFF
>TRBJ2-7|.|TRBV10-2|TRBD2
TGCGCCAGCGGAGCGGGGGGTACGCCCTACGAGCAGTACTTC
CASGAGGTPYEQYF
>TRBJ2-1|.|TRBV7-9|TRBD2
TGTGCCAGCAGCTCCGAGCGGGGGGGCATGAATGACAATGAGCAGTTCTTC
CASSSERGGMNDNEQFF
>TRBJ1-3|once|TRBV18|TRBD1
TGTGCCAGCTCACCCGCAGGACAGGGGGCCTACTCTGGAAACACCATATATTTT
CASSPAGQGAYSGNTIYF
>TRBJ1-2|once|TRBV6-5|.
TGTGCCAGCAGAACTACTTCTTATGGCTACACCTTC
CASRTTSYGYTF
>TRBJ1-5|medium-sized|TRBV28|TRBD1
TGTGCCAGCACGACAGGGAGCAATCAGCCCCAGCATTTT
CASTTGSNQPQHF
>TRBJ1-1|.|TRBV2|.
TGTGCCAGCAGTGCCGACAGAGAAGCTTTCTTT
CASSADREAFF
>TRBJ2-2|.|TRBV19|.
TGTGCCAGTAGTATGTTTCGCACGGCGAACACCGGGGAGCTGTTTTTT
CASSMFRTANTGELFF
>TRBJ1-2|.|TRBV5-4|.
TGTGCCAGCAGCAACGCCGGGACTGCCTATGGCTACACCTTC
CASSNAGTAYGYTF
>TRBJ1-3|.|TRBV7-8|.
TGTGCCAGCAGCCCGGGCACGACAGACGGAAACACCATATATTTT
CASSPGTTDGNTIYF
>TRBJ2-3|.|TRBV18|.
TGTGCCAGCTCACCAAGACAGGAGGGCACAGATACGCAGTATTTT
CASSPRQEGTDTQYF
>TRBJ2-5|.|TRBV6-5|TRBD1
TGTGCCAGCAGTTACGACGGGACAGCCCAAGAGACCCAGTACTTC
CASSYDGTAQETQYF
>TRBJ2-1|.|TRBV3-1/TRBV3-2|TRBD2
TGTGCCAGCAGCCAAGAGTTAGCGGGGGGGCCCGAGCAGTTCTTC
CASSQELAGGPEQFF
>TRBJ2-4|.|TRBV6-5|.
TGTGCCAGCGGGGGCCCGCAAAACATTCAGTACTTC
CASGGPQNIQYF
>TRBJ1-4|.|TRBV5-6|.
TGTGCCAGCAGCCCCGGCGGGGCCACTAATGAAAAACTGTTTTTT
CASSPGGATNEKLFF
>TRBJ2-7|.|TRBV6-6|.
TGTGCCAGCAAAGGGACCGAGGGGGTCGGACCCTACGAGCAGTACTTC
CASKGTEGVGPYEQYF
>TRBJ1-6|.|TRBV19|.
TGTGCCAGTAGTATAAGTTCGGGAGCACCCCTCCACTTT
CASSISSGAPLHF